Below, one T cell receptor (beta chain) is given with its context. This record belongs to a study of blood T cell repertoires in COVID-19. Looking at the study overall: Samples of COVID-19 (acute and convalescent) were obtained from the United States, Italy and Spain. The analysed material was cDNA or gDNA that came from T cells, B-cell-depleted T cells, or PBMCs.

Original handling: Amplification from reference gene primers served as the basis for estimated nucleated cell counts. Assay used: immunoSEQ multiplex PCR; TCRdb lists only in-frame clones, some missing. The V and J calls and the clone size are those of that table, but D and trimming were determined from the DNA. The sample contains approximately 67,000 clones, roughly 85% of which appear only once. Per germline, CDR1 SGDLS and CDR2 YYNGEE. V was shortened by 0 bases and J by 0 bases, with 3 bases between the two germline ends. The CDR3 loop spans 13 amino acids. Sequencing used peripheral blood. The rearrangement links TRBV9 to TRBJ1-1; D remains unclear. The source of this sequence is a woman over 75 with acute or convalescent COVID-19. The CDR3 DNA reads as TGTGCCAGCAGCGTAGCTTTGAACACTGAAGCTTTCTTT. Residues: CASSVALNTEAFF. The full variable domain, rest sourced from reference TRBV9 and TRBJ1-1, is DSGVTQTPKHLITATGQRVTLRCSPRSGDLSVYWYQQSLDQGLQFLIQYYNGEERAKGNILERFSAQQFPDLHSELNLSSLELGDSALYFCASSVALNTEAFFGQGTRLTVV.